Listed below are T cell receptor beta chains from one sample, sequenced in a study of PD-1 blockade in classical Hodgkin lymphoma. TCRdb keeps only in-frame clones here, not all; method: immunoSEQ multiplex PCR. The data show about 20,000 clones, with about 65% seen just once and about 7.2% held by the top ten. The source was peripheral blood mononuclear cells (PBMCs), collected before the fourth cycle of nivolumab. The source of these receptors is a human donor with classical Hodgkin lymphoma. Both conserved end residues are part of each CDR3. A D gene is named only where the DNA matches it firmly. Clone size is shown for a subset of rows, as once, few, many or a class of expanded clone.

CAWRVPSGNTIYF,TGTGCCTGGAGGGTCCCGTCTGGAAACACCATATATTTT,.,.,TRBV30,TRBJ1-3
CASNPLTGGEQYF,TGTGCCAGTAATCCGCTCACAGGGGGGGAGCAGTACTTC,.,TRBD1,TRBV19,TRBJ2-7
CASSQQATNEKLFF,TGTGCCAGCAGCCAGCAGGCAACTAATGAAAAACTGTTTTTT,.,.,TRBV4-2,TRBJ1-4
CASQTDGGYTF,TGTGCCAGCCAGACAGATGGTGGCTACACCTTC,few,.,TRBV28,TRBJ1-2
CSVDLLSSYNEQFF,TGCAGCGTTGACCTCTTGAGCTCCTACAATGAGCAGTTCTTC,.,.,TRBV29-1,TRBJ2-1
CAISEYPSGRSNGELFF,TGTGCCATCAGTGAATACCCCAGCGGGAGGAGTAACGGGGAGCTGTTTTTT,.,TRBD2,TRBV10-3,TRBJ2-2
CASSITGQGPYEQYF,TGTGCCAGTAGTATTACAGGACAGGGTCCCTACGAGCAGTACTTC,.,TRBD1,TRBV19,TRBJ2-7
CASSPRWGTEAFF,TGTGCCAGCTCACCACGCTGGGGCACTGAAGCTTTCTTT,.,.,TRBV18,TRBJ1-1
CASSLVGAANEKLFF,TGTGCCAGCAGCTTAGTGGGGGCGGCTAATGAAAAACTGTTTTTT,.,.,TRBV7-9,TRBJ1-4
CASRQKGAGELFF,TGTGCCAGCAGACAGAAAGGGGCCGGGGAGCTGTTTTTT,.,.,TRBV27,TRBJ2-2
CATSRGGEGFGNTIYF,TGTGCCACCAGCAGAGGGGGAGAAGGCTTTGGAAACACCATATATTTT,few,.,TRBV15,TRBJ1-3
CASSFLTSISYEQYF,TGTGCCAGCAGCTTTTTGACCTCGATCTCCTACGAGCAGTACTTC,.,.,TRBV7-8,TRBJ2-7
CAGRQGAFQNYGYTF,TGTGCCGGTAGACAGGGGGCCTTCCAGAACTATGGCTACACCTTC,.,TRBD1,TRBV30,TRBJ1-2
CASSLVRSRTGELFF,TGTGCCAGCAGCTTAGTCAGATCCAGGACCGGGGAGCTGTTTTTT,.,.,TRBV7-9,TRBJ2-2
CASRQQGGNTEAFF,TGTGCCAGCAGGCAACAGGGAGGAAACACTGAAGCTTTCTTT,.,.,TRBV28,TRBJ1-1
CASSSDGYQETQYF,TGTGCCAGCAGCTCGGACGGCTACCAAGAGACCCAGTACTTC,.,.,TRBV5-6,TRBJ2-5
CASSLQPIDTQYF,TGTGCCAGCAGCTTACAGCCCATAGATACGCAGTATTTT,few,.,TRBV27,TRBJ2-3
CAASIGTNLNTEAFF,TGTGCCGCCTCCATCGGGACAAACTTAAACACTGAAGCTTTCTTT,.,.,TRBV10-3,TRBJ1-1
CASSIVPSGLGNEQFF,TGTGCCAGTAGTATAGTGCCTAGCGGGTTAGGGAATGAGCAGTTCTTC,few,TRBD2,TRBV19,TRBJ2-1
CASSTRGLNEKLFF,TGTGCCAGCAGTACTAGGGGACTCAATGAAAAACTGTTTTTT,.,.,TRBV28,TRBJ1-4